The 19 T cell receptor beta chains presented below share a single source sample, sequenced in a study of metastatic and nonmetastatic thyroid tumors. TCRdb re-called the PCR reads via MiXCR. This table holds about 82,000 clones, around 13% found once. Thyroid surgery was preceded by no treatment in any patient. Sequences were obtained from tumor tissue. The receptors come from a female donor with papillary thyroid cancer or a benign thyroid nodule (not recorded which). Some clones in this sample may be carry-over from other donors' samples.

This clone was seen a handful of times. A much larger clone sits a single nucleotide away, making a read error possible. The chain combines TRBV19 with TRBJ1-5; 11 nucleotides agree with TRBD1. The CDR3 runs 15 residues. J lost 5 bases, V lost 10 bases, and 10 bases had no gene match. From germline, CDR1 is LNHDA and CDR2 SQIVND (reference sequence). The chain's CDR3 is CANRLGQGGYQPQHF. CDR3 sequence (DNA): TGTGCCAATAGGCTGGGACAGGGGGGTTATCAGCCCCAGCATTTT.

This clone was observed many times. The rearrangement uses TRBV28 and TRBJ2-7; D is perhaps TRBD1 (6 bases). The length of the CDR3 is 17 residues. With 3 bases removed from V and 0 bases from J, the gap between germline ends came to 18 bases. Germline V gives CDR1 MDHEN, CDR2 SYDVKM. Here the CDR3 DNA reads TGTGCCAGCAGTTTGTCCCTGATGCAGGGGCCCTCCTACGAGCAGTACTTC. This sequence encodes CASSLSLMQGPSYEQYF.

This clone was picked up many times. In nucleotides, the CDR3 is TGTGCCAGCATGGGCGGGAGCCCCTCCTACAATGAGCAGTTCTTC. It codes for CASMGGSPSYNEQFF. The chain joins TRBV6-1 to TRBJ2-1, with TRBD2 matching 7 bases. V lost 7 bases to trimming and J lost 0 bases; unmatched junction nucleotides: 6. The CDR3 consists of 15 residues. Looked up from germline, CDR1 is MNHNS and CDR2 is SASEGT.

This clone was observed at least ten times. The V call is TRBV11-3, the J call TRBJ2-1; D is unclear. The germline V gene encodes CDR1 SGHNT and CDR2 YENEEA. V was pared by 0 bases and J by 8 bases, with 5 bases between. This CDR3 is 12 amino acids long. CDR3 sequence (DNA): TGTGCCAGCAGCTTAGACTTCGATGAGCAGTTCTTC. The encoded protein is CASSLDFDEQFF.

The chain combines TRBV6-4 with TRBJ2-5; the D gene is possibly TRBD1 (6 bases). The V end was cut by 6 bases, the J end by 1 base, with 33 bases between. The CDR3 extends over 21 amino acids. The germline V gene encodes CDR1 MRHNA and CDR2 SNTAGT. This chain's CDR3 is CASRPPAPQGLVCGTQETQYF. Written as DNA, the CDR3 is TGTGCCAGCAGGCCTCCAGCACCACAGGGATTAGTGTGTGGAACCCAAGAGACCCAGTACTTC.

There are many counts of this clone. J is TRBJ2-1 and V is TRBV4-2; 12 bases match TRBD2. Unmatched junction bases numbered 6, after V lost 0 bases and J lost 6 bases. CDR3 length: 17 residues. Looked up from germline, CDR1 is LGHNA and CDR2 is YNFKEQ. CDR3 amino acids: CASSQDTTSGSGNEQFF. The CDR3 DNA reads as TGTGCCAGCAGCCAAGATACGACTAGCGGGAGTGGCAATGAGCAGTTCTTC.

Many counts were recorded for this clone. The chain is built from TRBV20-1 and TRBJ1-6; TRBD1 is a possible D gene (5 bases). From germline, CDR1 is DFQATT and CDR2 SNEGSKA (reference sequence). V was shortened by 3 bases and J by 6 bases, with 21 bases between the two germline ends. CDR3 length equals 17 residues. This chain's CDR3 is CSASPRGAPTSNSPLHF. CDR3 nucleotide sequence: TGCAGTGCTAGCCCCAGAGGGGCGCCCACTAGTAATTCACCCCTCCACTTT.

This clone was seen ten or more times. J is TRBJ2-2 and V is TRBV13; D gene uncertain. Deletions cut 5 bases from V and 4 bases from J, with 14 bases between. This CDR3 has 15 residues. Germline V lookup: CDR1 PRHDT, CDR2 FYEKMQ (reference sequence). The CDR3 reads CASSPGSAATGELFF. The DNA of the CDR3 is TGTGCCAGCAGCCCCGGATCTGCTGCCACCGGGGAGCTGTTTTTT.

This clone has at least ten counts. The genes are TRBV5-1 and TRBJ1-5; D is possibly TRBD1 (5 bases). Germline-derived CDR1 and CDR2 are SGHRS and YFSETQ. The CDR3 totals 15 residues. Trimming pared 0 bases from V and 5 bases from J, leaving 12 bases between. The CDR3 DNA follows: TGCGCCAGCAGCTTGGGAGCAGGGCCCCATCAGCCCCAGCATTTT. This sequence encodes CASSLGAGPHQPQHF.

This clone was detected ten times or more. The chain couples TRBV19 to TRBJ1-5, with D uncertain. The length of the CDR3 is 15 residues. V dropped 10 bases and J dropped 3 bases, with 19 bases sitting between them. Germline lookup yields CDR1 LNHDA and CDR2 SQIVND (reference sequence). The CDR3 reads CATTSGQGFNQPQHF. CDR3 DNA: TGTGCCACCACCTCGGGCCAAGGGTTCAATCAGCCCCAGCATTTT.

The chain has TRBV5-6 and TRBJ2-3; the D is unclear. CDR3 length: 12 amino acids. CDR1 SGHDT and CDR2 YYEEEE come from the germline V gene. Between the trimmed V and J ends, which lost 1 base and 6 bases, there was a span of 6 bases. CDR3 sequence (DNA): TGTGCCAGCAGCTTGAGTTGGGATACGCAGTATTTT. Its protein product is CASSLSWDTQYF.

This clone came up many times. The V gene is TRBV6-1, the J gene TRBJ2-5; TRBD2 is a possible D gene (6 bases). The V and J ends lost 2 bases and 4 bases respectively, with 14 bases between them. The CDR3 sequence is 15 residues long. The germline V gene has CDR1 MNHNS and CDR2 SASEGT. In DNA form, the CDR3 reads TGTGCCAGCAGTGAATGGTCGGGAGATCGAGAGACCCAGTACTTC. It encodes CASSEWSGDRETQYF.

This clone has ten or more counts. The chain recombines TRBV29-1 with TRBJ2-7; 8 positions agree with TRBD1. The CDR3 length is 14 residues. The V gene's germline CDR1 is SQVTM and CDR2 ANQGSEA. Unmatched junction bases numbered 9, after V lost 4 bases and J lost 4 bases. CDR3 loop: CSVALGQVIYEQYF. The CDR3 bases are TGCAGCGTTGCTTTGGGACAGGTTATTTACGAGCAGTACTTC.

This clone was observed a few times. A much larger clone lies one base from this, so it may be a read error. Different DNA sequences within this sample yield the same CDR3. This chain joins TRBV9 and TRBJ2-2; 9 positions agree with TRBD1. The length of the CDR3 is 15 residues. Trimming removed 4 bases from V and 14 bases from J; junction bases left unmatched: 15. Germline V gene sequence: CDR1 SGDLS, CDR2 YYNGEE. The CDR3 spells CASSTEPGQGAILFF. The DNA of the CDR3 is TGTGCCAGCAGCACCGAGCCGGGACAGGGTGCCATTCTGTTTTTT.

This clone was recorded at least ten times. The DNA of the CDR3 is TGCAGTGCTAGAGAGCTAGCGGGCATCGATGAGCAGTTCTTC. Residues: CSARELAGIDEQFF. This chain links TRBV20-1 with TRBJ2-1, with 8 bases lining up with TRBD2. This CDR3 is 14 amino acids long. Germline CDR1 and CDR2: DFQATT and SNEGSKA (reference sequence). The trim removed 0 bases at V and 8 bases at J, leaving 6 bases unmatched.

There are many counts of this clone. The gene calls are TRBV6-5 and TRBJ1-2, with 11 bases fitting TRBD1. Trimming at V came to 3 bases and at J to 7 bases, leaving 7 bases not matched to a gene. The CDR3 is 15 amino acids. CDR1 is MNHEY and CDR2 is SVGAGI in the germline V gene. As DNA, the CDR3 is TGTGCCAGCAGTTATCGGACAGGGGGCGGCGGTGGCTACACCTTC. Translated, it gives CASSYRTGGGGGYTF.

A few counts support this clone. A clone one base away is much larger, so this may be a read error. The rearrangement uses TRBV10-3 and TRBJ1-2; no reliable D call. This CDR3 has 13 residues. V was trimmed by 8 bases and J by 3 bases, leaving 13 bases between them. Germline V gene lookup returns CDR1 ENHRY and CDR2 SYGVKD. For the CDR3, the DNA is TGTGCCATCTTCTGGGGAACCCACTATGGCTACACCTTC. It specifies CAIFWGTHYGYTF.

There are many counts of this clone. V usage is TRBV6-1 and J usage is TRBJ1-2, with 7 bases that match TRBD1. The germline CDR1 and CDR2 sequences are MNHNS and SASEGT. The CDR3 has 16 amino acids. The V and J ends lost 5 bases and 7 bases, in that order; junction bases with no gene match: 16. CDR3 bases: TGTGCCAGCAGTTCGTTCGTACGACAGGGACGAGGTGGCTACACCTTC. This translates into CASSSFVRQGRGGYTF.

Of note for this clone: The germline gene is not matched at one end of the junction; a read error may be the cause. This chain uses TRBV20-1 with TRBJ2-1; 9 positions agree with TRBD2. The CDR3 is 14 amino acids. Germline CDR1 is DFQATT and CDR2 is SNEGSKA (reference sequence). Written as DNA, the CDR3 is TGCAGTGCTGTCAGGCGGGAGGGTTGGGATGATCAGTTCTTC. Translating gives CSAVRREGWDDQFF.